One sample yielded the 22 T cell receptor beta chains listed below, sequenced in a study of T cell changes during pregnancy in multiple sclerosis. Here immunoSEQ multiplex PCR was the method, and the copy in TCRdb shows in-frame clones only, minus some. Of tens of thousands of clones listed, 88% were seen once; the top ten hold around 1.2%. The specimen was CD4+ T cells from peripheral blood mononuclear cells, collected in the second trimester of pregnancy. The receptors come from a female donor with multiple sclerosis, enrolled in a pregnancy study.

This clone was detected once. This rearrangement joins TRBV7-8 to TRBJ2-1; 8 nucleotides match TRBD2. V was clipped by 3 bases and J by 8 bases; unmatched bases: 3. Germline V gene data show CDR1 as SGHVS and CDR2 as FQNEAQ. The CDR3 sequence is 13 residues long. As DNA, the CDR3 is TGTGCCAGCAGCTTGGGACTAGTCGATGAGCAGTTCTTC. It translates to CASSLGLVDEQFF. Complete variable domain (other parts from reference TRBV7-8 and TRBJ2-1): GAGVSQSPRYKVAKRGQDVALRCDPISGHVSLFWYQQALGQGPEFLTYFQNEAQLDKSGLPSDRFFAERPEGSVSTLKIQRTQQEDSAVYLCASSLGLVDEQFFGPGTRLTVL.

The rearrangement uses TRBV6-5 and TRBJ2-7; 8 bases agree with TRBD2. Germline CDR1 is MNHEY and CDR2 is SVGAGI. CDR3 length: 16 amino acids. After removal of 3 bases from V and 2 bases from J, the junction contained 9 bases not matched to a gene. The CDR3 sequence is CASSYRLNSGTYEQYF. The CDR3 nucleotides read TGTGCCAGCAGTTATAGGTTGAATAGCGGGACCTACGAGCAGTACTTC.

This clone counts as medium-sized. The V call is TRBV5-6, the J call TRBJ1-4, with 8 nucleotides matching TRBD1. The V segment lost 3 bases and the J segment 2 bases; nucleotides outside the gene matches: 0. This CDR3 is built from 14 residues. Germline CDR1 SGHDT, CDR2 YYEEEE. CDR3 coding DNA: TGTGCCAGCAGCTGGACAGGGACTAATGAAAAACTGTTTTTT. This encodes CASSWTGTNEKLFF.

The CDR3 protein is CASSLEGTSGSYEQYF. The CDR3 DNA sequence: TGTGCCAGCAGCTTAGAGGGGACTAGCGGCTCCTACGAGCAGTACTTC. This sequence joins TRBV7-2 and TRBJ2-7; TRBD2 matches 11 bases. The CDR3 spans 16 residues. V gave up 1 base and J gave up 0 bases; unmatched junction bases: 2. CDR1 is SGHTA and CDR2 is FQGNSA in the germline V gene.

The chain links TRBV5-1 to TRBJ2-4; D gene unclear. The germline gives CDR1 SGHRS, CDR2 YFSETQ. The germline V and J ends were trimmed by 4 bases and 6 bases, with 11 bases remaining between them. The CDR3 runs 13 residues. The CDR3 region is CASSPPSLNIQYF. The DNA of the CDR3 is TGCGCCAGCAGCCCTCCCTCACTAAACATTCAGTACTTC.

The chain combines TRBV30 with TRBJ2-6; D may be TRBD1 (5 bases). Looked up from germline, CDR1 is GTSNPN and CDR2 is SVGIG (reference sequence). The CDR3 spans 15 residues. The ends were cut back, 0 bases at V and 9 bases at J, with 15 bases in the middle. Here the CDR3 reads CAWSVRVGPGNVLTF. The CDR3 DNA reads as TGTGCCTGGAGTGTAAGAGTGGGGCCTGGCAACGTCCTGACTTTC.

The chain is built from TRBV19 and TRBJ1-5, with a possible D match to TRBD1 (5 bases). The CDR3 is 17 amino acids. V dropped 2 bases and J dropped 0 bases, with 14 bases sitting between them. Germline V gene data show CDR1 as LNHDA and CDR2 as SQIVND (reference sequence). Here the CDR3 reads CASSIILSGDSNQPQHF. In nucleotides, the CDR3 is TGTGCCAGTAGTATAATCCTCTCGGGGGATAGCAATCAGCCCCAGCATTTT.

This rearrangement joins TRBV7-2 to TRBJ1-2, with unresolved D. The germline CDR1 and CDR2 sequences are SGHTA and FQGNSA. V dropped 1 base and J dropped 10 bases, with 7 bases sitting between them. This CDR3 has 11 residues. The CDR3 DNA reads TGTGCCAGCAGCTTAGGCGGGGACTACACCTTC. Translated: CASSLGGDYTF.

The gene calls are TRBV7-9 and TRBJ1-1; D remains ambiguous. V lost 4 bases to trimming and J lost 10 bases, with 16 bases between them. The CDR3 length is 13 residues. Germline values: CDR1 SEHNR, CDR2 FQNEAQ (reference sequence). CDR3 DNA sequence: TGTGCCAGCAGCTCCTCCCGCCTGCTCGGAGCTTTCTTT. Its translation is CASSSSRLLGAFF.

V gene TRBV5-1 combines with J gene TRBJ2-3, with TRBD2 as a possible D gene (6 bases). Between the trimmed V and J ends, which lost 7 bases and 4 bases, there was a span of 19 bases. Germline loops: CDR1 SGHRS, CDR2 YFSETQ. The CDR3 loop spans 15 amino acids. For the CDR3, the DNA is TGCGCCAGCGGATTACTTGGAGGGGTGGCAGATACGCAGTATTTT. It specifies CASGLLGGVADTQYF.

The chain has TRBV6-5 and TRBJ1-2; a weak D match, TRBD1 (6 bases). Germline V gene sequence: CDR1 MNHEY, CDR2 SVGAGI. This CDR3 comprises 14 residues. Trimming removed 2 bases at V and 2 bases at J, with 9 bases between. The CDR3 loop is CASSYATGNYGYTF. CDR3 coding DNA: TGTGCCAGCAGTTACGCGACAGGAAACTATGGCTACACCTTC.

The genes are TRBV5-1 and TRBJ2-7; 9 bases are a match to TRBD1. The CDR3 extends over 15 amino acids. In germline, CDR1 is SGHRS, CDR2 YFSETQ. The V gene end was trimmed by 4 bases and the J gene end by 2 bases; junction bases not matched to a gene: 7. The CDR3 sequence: CASSIGQGWTYEQYF. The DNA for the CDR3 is TGCGCCAGCAGCATAGGACAGGGGTGGACCTACGAGCAGTACTTC.

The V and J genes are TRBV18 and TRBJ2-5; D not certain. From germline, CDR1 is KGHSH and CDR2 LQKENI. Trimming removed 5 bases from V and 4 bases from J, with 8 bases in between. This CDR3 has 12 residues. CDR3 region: CASSDKIETQYF. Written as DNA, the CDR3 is TGTGCCAGCTCAGACAAGATAGAGACCCAGTACTTC.

CDR3 nucleotide sequence: TGTGCCACAAGCAGGGTTAGCGGGAGCTACGAGCAGTACTTC. Translating gives CATSRVSGSYEQYF. This chain uses TRBV2 with TRBJ2-7, with 9 bases aligning to TRBD2. The V gene end was trimmed by 10 bases and the J gene end by 3 bases; junction bases not matched to a gene: 10. This CDR3 is built from 14 residues. Germline loops: CDR1 SNHLY, CDR2 FYNNEI.

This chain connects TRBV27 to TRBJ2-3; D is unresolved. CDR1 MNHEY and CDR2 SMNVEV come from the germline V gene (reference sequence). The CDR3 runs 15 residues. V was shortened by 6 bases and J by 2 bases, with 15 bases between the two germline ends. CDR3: CASRRYLRSTDTQYF. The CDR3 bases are TGTGCCAGCAGGAGGTACCTTCGGTCCACAGATACGCAGTATTTT.

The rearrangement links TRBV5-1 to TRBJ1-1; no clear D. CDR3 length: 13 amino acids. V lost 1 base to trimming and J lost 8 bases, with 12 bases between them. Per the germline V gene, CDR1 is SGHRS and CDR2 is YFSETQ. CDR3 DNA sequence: TGCGCCAGCAGCTTGAACGGCGGAGCGGAAGCTTTCTTT. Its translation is CASSLNGGAEAFF.

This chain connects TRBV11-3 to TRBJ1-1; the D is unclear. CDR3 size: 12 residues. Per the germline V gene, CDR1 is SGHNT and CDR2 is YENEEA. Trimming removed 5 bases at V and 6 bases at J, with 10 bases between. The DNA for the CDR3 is TGTGCCAGCAGCCGCGGGAAGGCTGAAGCTTTCTTT. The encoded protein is CASSRGKAEAFF.

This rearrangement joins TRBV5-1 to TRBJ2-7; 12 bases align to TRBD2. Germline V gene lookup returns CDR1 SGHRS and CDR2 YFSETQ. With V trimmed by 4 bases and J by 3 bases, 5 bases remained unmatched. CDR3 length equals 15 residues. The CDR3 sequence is CASSPGLAGLYEQYF. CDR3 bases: TGCGCCAGCAGCCCTGGACTAGCGGGACTCTACGAGCAGTACTTC.

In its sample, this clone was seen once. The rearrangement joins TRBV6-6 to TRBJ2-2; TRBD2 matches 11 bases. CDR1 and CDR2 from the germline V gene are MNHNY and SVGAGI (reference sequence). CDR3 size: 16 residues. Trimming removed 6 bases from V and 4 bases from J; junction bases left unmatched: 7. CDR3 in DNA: TGTGCCAGCAGCTCCCCACTAGCGGGAGCCACCGGGGAGCTGTTTTTT. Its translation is CASSSPLAGATGELFF.

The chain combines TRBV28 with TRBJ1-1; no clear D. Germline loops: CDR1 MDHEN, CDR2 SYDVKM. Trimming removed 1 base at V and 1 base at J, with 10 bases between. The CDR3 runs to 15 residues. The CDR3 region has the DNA TGTGCCAGCAGTTTATTAGTGGGCGCGAACACTGAAGCTTTCTTT. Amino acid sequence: CASSLLVGANTEAFF.

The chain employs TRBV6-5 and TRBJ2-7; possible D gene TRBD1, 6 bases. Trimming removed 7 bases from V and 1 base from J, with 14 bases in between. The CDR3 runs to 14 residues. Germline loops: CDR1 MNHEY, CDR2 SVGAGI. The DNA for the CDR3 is TGTGCCAGCACCCACTCGACAGGTTCCTACGAGCAGTACTTC. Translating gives CASTHSTGSYEQYF.

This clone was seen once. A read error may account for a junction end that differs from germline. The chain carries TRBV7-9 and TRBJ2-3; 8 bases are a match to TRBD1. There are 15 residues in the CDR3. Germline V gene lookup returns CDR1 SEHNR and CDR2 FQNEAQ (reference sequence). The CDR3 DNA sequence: TGTGCCAGCAGCTTATCGACGCCCGGGACAGGTACGCAGTATTTT. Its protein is CASSLSTPGTGTQYF.